One sample yielded the 13 T cell receptor beta chains listed below, sequenced in a study of OX40 agonist ivuxolimab in advanced cancers. TCRdb keeps only in-frame clones here, not all; method: immunoSEQ multiplex PCR. The repertoire holds almost 70,000 clones, with around four fifths as singletons. Sequencing used CD4+ or CD8+ T cells sorted from blood, obtained in a trial of the OX40 agonist ivuxolimab. These receptors were taken from an adult with an advanced solid tumor such as melanoma, head and neck, liver or kidney cancer.

CDR3 in amino acids: CASSFGGGRRRETQYF. The CDR3 DNA sequence: TGTGCCAGCAGTTTCGGGGGCGGGAGGCGGAGAGAGACCCAGTACTTC. The chain joins TRBV6-5 to TRBJ2-5, with 8 bases matching TRBD2. The germline CDR1 and CDR2 sequences are MNHEY and SVGAGI. The trim removed 4 bases at V and 4 bases at J, leaving 11 bases unmatched. This CDR3 is 16 amino acids long.

This chain connects TRBV15 to TRBJ1-1; 8 bases line up with TRBD1. Trimming removed 0 bases from V and 4 bases from J; junction bases left unmatched: 4. The CDR3 consists of 15 residues. CDR1 LNHNV and CDR2 YYDKDF come from the germline V gene (reference sequence). This CDR3 reads CATSRDLQGATEAFF. CDR3 nucleotides: TGTGCCACCAGCAGAGATCTCCAGGGGGCCACTGAAGCTTTCTTT.

The chain recombines TRBV2 with TRBJ1-4, with a possible D match to TRBD1 (6 bases). The CDR3 runs 14 residues. V was clipped by 5 bases and J by 8 bases, with 15 bases between them. Germline CDR1 and CDR2: SNHLY and FYNNEI. The CDR3 sequence: CASSKQGLEEKLFF. CDR3 DNA: TGTGCCAGCAGTAAACAGGGTTTAGAGGAAAAACTGTTTTTT.

V and J are TRBV6-5 and TRBJ1-4, with TRBD1 matching over 8 bases. The CDR3 consists of 15 residues. The germline gives CDR1 MNHEY, CDR2 SVGAGI. The trim removed 5 bases at V and 4 bases at J, leaving 6 bases unmatched. As DNA, the CDR3 is TGTGCCAGCAGTCGACAGGGGATTCTTAATGAAAAACTGTTTTTT. Its protein is CASSRQGILNEKLFF.

The chain recombines TRBV5-1 with TRBJ2-7, with D hard to call. This CDR3 has 11 residues. Germline V CDR1 and CDR2: SGHRS, YFSETQ. The V and J ends lost 0 bases and 4 bases respectively, with 2 bases between them. As DNA, the CDR3 is TGCGCCAGCAGCTTGGATTACGAGCAGTACTTC. As protein: CASSLDYEQYF.

The chain combines TRBV28 with TRBJ1-2; D not certain. V lost 5 bases to trimming and J lost 4 bases, with 8 bases between them. CDR1 and CDR2 from the germline V gene are MDHEN and SYDVKM. The CDR3 covers 12 residues. DNA of the CDR3: TGTGCCAGCAGTCTCACAGTCTATGGCTACACCTTC. This codes for CASSLTVYGYTF.

This chain connects TRBV19 to TRBJ1-5; D may be TRBD1 (6 bases). V gave up 7 bases and J gave up 1 base, with 8 bases separating them. The CDR3 runs 13 residues. CDR1 is LNHDA and CDR2 is SQIVND in the germline V gene (reference sequence). In nucleotides, the CDR3 is TGTGCCAGTAACACAGGGAGCAATCAGCCCCAGCATTTT. Its protein product is CASNTGSNQPQHF.

The CDR3 nucleotides read TGTGCCAGTCAGAACTCCCGATCTGGAAACACCATATATTTT. Residues: CASQNSRSGNTIYF. The rearrangement joins TRBV19 to TRBJ1-3; no reliable D call. The CDR3 runs 14 residues. V was cut by 8 bases and J by 1 base, with 12 bases left in between. CDR1 is LNHDA and CDR2 is SQIVND in the germline V gene (reference sequence). The entire variable domain, with the rest obtained from reference TRBV19 and TRBJ1-3, is as follows: DGGITQSPKYLFRKEGQNVTLSCEQNLNHDAMYWYRQDPGQGLRLIYYSQIVNDFQKGDIAEGYSVSREKKESFPLTVTSAQKNPTAFYLCASQNSRSGNTIYFGEGSWLTVV.

This clone occurred a few times. The chain recombines TRBV19 with TRBJ2-1, with 8 bases matching TRBD1. The germline gives CDR1 LNHDA, CDR2 SQIVND (reference sequence). With V trimmed by 5 bases and J by 3 bases, 6 bases remained unmatched. This CDR3 is built from 15 residues. DNA for the CDR3: TGTGCCAGTAGTCAGGGGACAGGTGACTACAATGAGCAGTTCTTC. It translates to CASSQGTGDYNEQFF.

The chain carries TRBV19 and TRBJ2-3; tentatively, D is TRBD1 (7 bases). This CDR3 comprises 13 residues. The V gene's germline CDR1 is LNHDA and CDR2 SQIVND (reference sequence). Trimming removed 7 bases at V and 0 bases at J, with 8 bases between. CDR3: CASTGGSTDTQYF. CDR3 sequence (DNA): TGTGCCAGTACAGGGGGGAGCACAGATACGCAGTATTTT.

The sample holds one count of this clone. The chain couples TRBV19 to TRBJ2-3; 7 bases match TRBD2. The CDR3 runs to 15 residues. From germline, CDR1 is LNHDA and CDR2 SQIVND (reference sequence). V lost 7 bases and J lost 3; bases outside the gene matches: 10. This chain's CDR3 is CASIALGGSTDTQYF. CDR3 sequence (DNA): TGTGCCAGTATCGCACTTGGCGGGAGTACAGATACGCAGTATTTT.

CDR3 DNA sequence: TGTGCCAGCAGCTTTCGGCCAGGGGGTTGGGAAAAACTGTTTTTT. Amino acids: CASSFRPGGWEKLFF. V and J are TRBV5-6 and TRBJ1-4, with TRBD1 identical over 7 bases. CDR3 size: 15 residues. Germline V gives CDR1 SGHDT, CDR2 YYEEEE. J gave up 8 bases and V 2 bases, and 9 bases lay outside the gene matches.

This clone was found a few times. The chain combines TRBV7-9 with TRBJ2-1; D unresolved. Trimming shortened V by 2 bases and J by 11 bases, and 13 bases separated the two germline ends. Germline V gene data show CDR1 as SEHNR and CDR2 as FQNEAQ (reference sequence). The CDR3 length is 13 residues. The CDR3 here is CASSLTDQDKQFF. The CDR3 DNA reads TGTGCCAGCAGCTTAACGGACCAAGACAAGCAGTTCTTC.